The 31 T cell receptor beta chains below were found in one sample sequenced in a study of control samples from healthy donors and cancer patients. Sequencing used immunoSEQ multiplex PCR; TCRdb keeps in-frame clones, though not all of them. The sample has tens of thousands of clones, roughly 93% seen once. Sequencing input: blood. The receptors come from a woman in her twenties or thirties in good health.

The V and J genes are TRBV29-1 and TRBJ1-1, with a weak D call TRBD1 (6 bases). V was cut by 7 bases and J by 6 bases, with 15 bases left in between. Germline values: CDR1 SQVTM, CDR2 ANQGSEA. The CDR3 consists of 12 residues. Here the CDR3 DNA reads TGCAGCGCGTTGGACAGTGCCGCTGAAGCTTTCTTT. This encodes CSALDSAAEAFF.

V is TRBV3-1 (or the pseudogene TRBV3-2) and J is TRBJ1-1, with 9 bases that match TRBD1. Germline V gene data show CDR1 as LGHDT and CDR2 as YNNKEL (reference sequence). This CDR3 comprises 14 residues. The V and J ends lost 10 bases and 4 bases, in that order; junction bases with no gene match: 10. CDR3 DNA sequence: TGTGCCATCGCCGCCCGGGACAGGGTCACTGAAGCTTTCTTT. Translated: CAIAARDRVTEAFF.

The chain carries TRBV5-1 and TRBJ2-1; D might be TRBD2 (7 bases). The V gene lost 1 base and the J gene lost 7 bases, with 18 bases spanning the gap. The germline V gene has CDR1 SGHRS and CDR2 YFSETQ. This CDR3 has 16 amino acids. The CDR3 here is CASSLRVNAGANEQFF. The CDR3 nucleotides read TGCGCCAGCAGCTTGCGAGTTAACGCGGGGGCAAATGAGCAGTTCTTC.

As regards this clone: Other nucleotide sequences in the sample specify the same CDR3. The V gene is TRBV5-1, the J gene TRBJ1-5; 8 bases map to TRBD1. Germline V gives CDR1 SGHRS, CDR2 YFSETQ. V lost 4 bases and J lost 0; bases outside the gene matches: 3. CDR3 length: 15 residues. The CDR3 reads CASSPGQGSNQPQHF. The CDR3 DNA sequence: TGCGCCAGCAGCCCCGGACAGGGTAGCAATCAGCCCCAGCATTTT.

The chain carries TRBV28 and TRBJ1-2; D ambiguous. The length of the CDR3 is 10 residues. The germline V and J ends were trimmed by 5 bases and 4 bases, with 2 bases remaining between them. Germline lookup yields CDR1 MDHEN and CDR2 SYDVKM. This chain's CDR3 is CASSRYGYTF. Written as DNA, the CDR3 is TGTGCCAGCAGTCGCTATGGCTACACCTTC.

The rearrangement joins TRBV12-3 or TRBV12-4 to TRBJ2-7; no firm D call. The CDR3 consists of 13 residues. Deletions cut 4 bases from V and 2 bases from J, with 9 bases between. This chain's CDR3 is CASSSSLTYEQYF. The CDR3 nucleotides are TGTGCCAGCAGTTCCTCACTAACCTACGAGCAGTACTTC.

This rearrangement joins TRBV11-1 to TRBJ1-6; no clear D. Germline V CDR1 and CDR2: SGHAT, FQDESV (reference sequence). The V end was cut by 1 base, the J end by 7 bases, with 11 bases between. The CDR3 runs to 15 residues. Here the CDR3 reads CASSLGAGNNSPLHF. In DNA form, the CDR3 reads TGTGCCAGCAGCTTAGGGGCAGGAAACAATTCACCCCTCCACTTT.

The gene calls are TRBV2 and TRBJ2-7; 9 nucleotides line up with TRBD2. Losses at the gene ends were 7 bases for V and 2 bases for J; bases not matched to a gene: 9. CDR1 is SNHLY and CDR2 is FYNNEI in the germline V gene. The CDR3 extends over 15 amino acids. Here the CDR3 reads CASTPLASGAYEQYF. The CDR3 coding sequence is TGTGCCAGCACCCCCCTAGCTAGCGGGGCCTACGAGCAGTACTTC.

In its sample, this clone was seen a few times. The chain employs TRBV18 and TRBJ1-1, with TRBD1 matching 9 bases. From germline, CDR1 is KGHSH and CDR2 LQKENI. CDR3 length equals 12 residues. The J segment lost 11 bases and the V segment lost 5 bases, leaving 6 bases of the junction unmatched. In DNA, the CDR3 is TGTGCCAGCTCAGACAGGGGGAGCGTGGCTTTCTTT. Its protein product is CASSDRGSVAFF.

V usage is TRBV6-5 and J usage is TRBJ2-7; D possibly corresponds to TRBD1 (6 bases). V was trimmed by 6 bases and J by 4 bases, leaving 10 bases between them. The CDR3 runs to 12 residues. The germline V gene has CDR1 MNHEY and CDR2 SVGAGI. CDR3 protein: CASSQDRYEQYF. The DNA of the CDR3 is TGTGCCAGCAGCCAGGACAGATACGAGCAGTACTTC.

The rearrangement joins TRBV15 to TRBJ2-3, with unresolved D. V dropped 1 base and J dropped 1 base, with 9 bases sitting between them. Germline V CDR1 and CDR2: LNHNV, YYDKDF (reference sequence). The CDR3 loop spans 15 amino acids. The CDR3 loop is CATSRVYTGTDTQYF. The CDR3 DNA follows: TGTGCCACCAGCAGAGTCTATACAGGCACAGATACGCAGTATTTT.

The J gene is TRBJ2-1, the V gene TRBV23-1, with 8 bases identical to TRBD2. TRBV23-1 is labeled an ORF, and its function is uncertain. This CDR3 has 18 amino acids. J gave up 4 bases and V 4 bases, and 15 bases lay outside the gene matches. CDR3 sequence reads: CASSPPCLSGRGYNEQFF. As DNA, the CDR3 is TGCGCCAGCAGTCCCCCCTGTCTCTCCGGGAGGGGGTACAATGAGCAGTTCTTC.

This clone was picked up one time. The chain recombines TRBV27 with TRBJ1-6; D gene unclear. CDR3 size: 14 residues. The germline gives CDR1 MNHEY, CDR2 SMNVEV (reference sequence). Trimming took off 5 bases at V and 9 bases at J, with 14 bases between the two ends. In DNA, the CDR3 is TGTGCCAGCAGTATGGAGATTCTGTTTTCACCCCTCCACTTT. Its protein is CASSMEILFSPLHF.

This sequence joins TRBV7-2 and TRBJ2-3, with 8 positions matching TRBD2. The CDR3 runs 16 residues. Germline V CDR1 and CDR2: SGHTA, FQGNSA. J lost 3 bases, V lost 5 bases, and 10 bases had no gene match. As DNA, the CDR3 is TGTGCCAGCAGCCCCGGGGTAGCGGGGAGGACAGATACGCAGTATTTT. Protein product: CASSPGVAGRTDTQYF.

This chain connects TRBV3-1 (or the pseudogene TRBV3-2) to TRBJ2-1; D is undetermined. The length of the CDR3 is 16 residues. V lost 1 base, J lost 2 bases, and 12 bases lay in between. Germline CDR1 is LGHDT and CDR2 is YNNKEL (reference sequence). The chain's CDR3 is CASSQGDGPAYNEQFF. The CDR3 DNA follows: TGTGCCAGCAGCCAAGGGGATGGACCGGCCTACAATGAGCAGTTCTTC.

J is TRBJ2-7 and V is TRBV27; D not resolved. The CDR3 spans 16 residues. Germline CDR1 MNHEY, CDR2 SMNVEV (reference sequence). Trimming took off 8 bases at V and 3 bases at J, with 23 bases between the two ends. The CDR3 loop reads CASSAWNPMDVYEQYF. CDR3 nucleotides: TGTGCCAGCTCCGCGTGGAACCCTATGGATGTCTACGAGCAGTACTTC.

The chain has TRBV6-1 and TRBJ1-1; D possibly corresponds to TRBD1 (5 bases). The V end was cut by 3 bases, the J end by 5 bases, with 16 bases between. The CDR3 is 15 amino acids. Germline loops: CDR1 MNHNS, CDR2 SASEGT. Here the CDR3 reads CASSESVGRRTEAFF. The DNA of the CDR3 is TGTGCCAGCAGTGAGTCGGTGGGGCGGAGGACTGAAGCTTTCTTT.

The V and J genes are TRBV2 and TRBJ1-1, with D possibly TRBD1 on 6 matching bases. The V and J ends lost 4 bases and 6 bases respectively, with 15 bases between them. The CDR3 spans 14 residues. Germline V gene data show CDR1 as SNHLY and CDR2 as FYNNEI. CDR3 loop: CASSGRTAVAEAFF. Written as DNA, the CDR3 is TGTGCCAGCAGTGGAAGGACAGCGGTCGCTGAAGCTTTCTTT.

The chain combines TRBV28 with TRBJ1-5, with a possible D match to TRBD1 (6 bases). Trimming removed 2 bases at V and 4 bases at J, with 9 bases between. The CDR3 runs 14 residues. Germline CDR1 MDHEN, CDR2 SYDVKM. The CDR3 nucleotides read TGTGCCAGCAGTTTAGGACAGATGAATCAGCCCCAGCATTTT. Residues: CASSLGQMNQPQHF.

The rearrangement joins TRBV2 to TRBJ1-5; no clear D. This CDR3 has 14 amino acids. V shed 0 bases and J shed 6 bases, with 9 bases lying between them. Germline values: CDR1 SNHLY, CDR2 FYNNEI. CDR3 nucleotides: TGTGCCAGCAGTGAAGCAGATCCTCTTCAGCCCCAGCATTTT. Its translation: CASSEADPLQPQHF.

The rearrangement joins TRBV2 to TRBJ2-3, with a weak D call TRBD2 (6 bases). Per the germline V gene, CDR1 is SNHLY and CDR2 is FYNNEI. The CDR3 loop spans 16 amino acids. V gave up 3 bases and J gave up 0 bases, with 13 bases separating them. CDR3 bases: TGTGCCAGCAGTGACCGGCTAGCGCGTAGCACAGATACGCAGTATTTT. Protein sequence: CASSDRLARSTDTQYF.

V gene TRBV12-3 or TRBV12-4 combines with J gene TRBJ2-5; D may be TRBD2 (5 bases). Trimming shortened V by 3 bases and J by 1 base, and 6 bases separated the two germline ends. The CDR3 has 13 amino acids. The DNA of the CDR3 is TGTGCCAGCAGTTTTCTAGCCCAAGAGACCCAGTACTTC. Amino acids: CASSFLAQETQYF.

The rearrangement uses TRBV7-9 and TRBJ2-7, with a weak D call TRBD2 (5 bases). Germline CDR1 is SEHNR and CDR2 is FQNEAQ (reference sequence). V shed 2 bases and J shed 6 bases, with 11 bases lying between them. This CDR3 is 13 amino acids long. The CDR3 spells CASSLNSVREQYF. DNA of the CDR3: TGTGCCAGCAGCTTAAATAGCGTCCGCGAGCAGTACTTC.

The V and J genes are TRBV30 and TRBJ2-7; D unclear. The CDR3 runs to 14 residues. V lost 0 bases, J lost 0 bases, and 9 bases lay in between. CDR1 GTSNPN and CDR2 SVGIG come from the germline V gene (reference sequence). CDR3 amino acids: CAWSVWGNSYEQYF. The CDR3 bases are TGTGCCTGGAGTGTGTGGGGAAACTCCTACGAGCAGTACTTC.

This clone was seen just once. The chain joins TRBV6-1 to TRBJ1-5, with TRBD1 matching 10 bases. This CDR3 has 14 amino acids. Germline lookup yields CDR1 MNHNS and CDR2 SASEGT. V gave up 3 bases and J gave up 7 bases; unmatched junction bases: 3. The DNA for the CDR3 is TGTGCCAGCAGTGAGACAGGGGGCTGGCAGCCCCAGCATTTT. Residues: CASSETGGWQPQHF.

V and J are TRBV5-1 and TRBJ2-5, with a possible D match to TRBD1 (5 bases). Germline CDR1 reads SGHRS; CDR2 reads YFSETQ. With 0 bases removed from V and 5 bases from J, the gap between germline ends came to 11 bases. The CDR3 extends over 14 amino acids. CDR3 amino acids: CASSLGQLGETQYF. For the CDR3, the DNA is TGCGCCAGCAGCTTGGGACAGCTTGGGGAGACCCAGTACTTC.

This clone was counted a few times. The chain recombines TRBV30 with TRBJ2-7, with 8 positions matching TRBD1. Germline CDR1 reads GTSNPN; CDR2 reads SVGIG (reference sequence). V lost 3 bases and J lost 4; bases outside the gene matches: 8. This CDR3 comprises 14 residues. CDR3 nucleotide sequence: TGTGCCTGGAGCGGGCAGGGGGCGACTTACGAGCAGTACTTC. This codes for CAWSGQGATYEQYF.

The V call is TRBV28, the J call TRBJ2-1, with 7 nucleotides matching TRBD2. Germline V CDR1 and CDR2: MDHEN, SYDVKM. The CDR3 is 15 amino acids. Germline trimming cut 7 bases from V and 4 bases from J; bases unmatched to any gene: 10. CDR3 residues: CASIKAQRGYNEQFF. The DNA for the CDR3 is TGTGCCAGCATCAAGGCCCAGCGGGGATACAATGAGCAGTTCTTC.

The rearrangement joins TRBV5-4 to TRBJ2-5; 7 nucleotides line up with TRBD2. The germline V gene has CDR1 SGHNT and CDR2 YYREEE (reference sequence). This CDR3 is 12 amino acids long. Losses at the gene ends were 4 bases for V and 5 bases for J; bases not matched to a gene: 2. CDR3 sequence reads: CASSGGVETQYF. The CDR3 DNA reads as TGTGCCAGCAGCGGGGGGGTCGAGACCCAGTACTTC.

The V call is TRBV19, the J call TRBJ1-4; D is unclear. The length of the CDR3 is 15 residues. V was shortened by 3 bases and J by 6 bases, with 14 bases between the two germline ends. Germline V gene data show CDR1 as LNHDA and CDR2 as SQIVND (reference sequence). The CDR3 DNA sequence: TGTGCCAGTAGTATCGGGCATTACCGGGATGAAAAACTGTTTTTT. Protein sequence: CASSIGHYRDEKLFF.

The rearrangement links TRBV5-1 to TRBJ2-3; 13 bases match TRBD2. J was trimmed by 5 bases and V by 4 bases; bases with no gene match: 22. CDR1 is SGHRS and CDR2 is YFSETQ in the germline V gene. This CDR3 contains 21 residues. The CDR3 nucleotides read TGCGCCAGCAGCAACACCCTAGGACTAGCGGGGGCCCTAGGACCAGAAGATACGCAGTATTTT. Amino acid sequence: CASSNTLGLAGALGPEDTQYF.